Listed here are 27 T cell receptor beta chains from one sample, sequenced in a study of shared clonotypes between healthy human individuals. Libraries were prepared by immunoSEQ multiplex PCR; TCRdb keeps only in-frame clonotypes and omits some of them. This repertoire shows 1,400,000 or so clones, 97% to 99% found once; its top ten account for roughly 0.35%. The specimen sequenced was naive CD4+ T cells sorted from blood. Subset: CD45RA+ positively selected. The receptor set was obtained from a man aged 25-45 years in good health.

This chain uses TRBV6-1 with TRBJ1-5, with TRBD1 identical over 8 bases. Germline CDR1 is MNHNS and CDR2 is SASEGT. CDR3 length equals 15 residues. Unmatched junction bases numbered 9, after V lost 6 bases and J lost 5 bases. As DNA, the CDR3 is TGTGCCAGCAGAAATCCGGGACAGGAGCATCAGCCCCAGCATTTT. Translation: CASRNPGQEHQPQHF.

Here the CDR3 DNA reads TGTGCCAGCAGCTTGGGCCGTTCGAACACCGGGGAGCTGTTTTTT. Translating gives CASSLGRSNTGELFF. The V call is TRBV5-6, the J call TRBJ2-2; no clear D gene. There are 15 residues in the CDR3. Looked up from germline, CDR1 is SGHDT and CDR2 is YYEEEE. Trimming took 0 bases from V and 0 from J, leaving 6 bases between them.

The genes are TRBV7-8 and TRBJ2-5, with 12 bases fitting TRBD1. CDR1 and CDR2 from the germline V gene are SGHVS and FQNEAQ. The trim removed 5 bases at V and 5 bases at J, leaving 12 bases unmatched. The CDR3 has 17 amino acids. The CDR3 loop reads CASSPEGGTGGLETQYF. CDR3 sequence (DNA): TGTGCCAGCAGCCCGGAGGGCGGGACAGGGGGCTTGGAGACCCAGTACTTC.

The J gene is TRBJ2-4, the V gene TRBV18; D is ambiguous. Germline V gene sequence: CDR1 KGHSH, CDR2 LQKENI. V shed 2 bases and J shed 6 bases, with 8 bases lying between them. The CDR3 totals 13 residues. CDR3 region: CASSPAAGNIQYF. CDR3 nucleotide sequence: TGTGCCAGCTCACCAGCAGCCGGAAACATTCAGTACTTC. The full variable domain, completed using reference TRBV18 and TRBJ2-4, is NAGVMQNPRHLVRRRGQEARLRCSPMKGHSHVYWYRQLPEEGLKFMVYLQKENIIDESGMPKERFSAEFPKEGPSILRIQQVVRGDSAAYFCASSPAAGNIQYFGAGTRLSVL.

This clone came up once. This sequence joins TRBV10-3 and TRBJ2-5; TRBD2 matches 9 bases. CDR3 size: 13 residues. Germline lookup yields CDR1 ENHRY and CDR2 SYGVKD. V gave up 10 bases and J gave up 1 base; unmatched junction bases: 4. The CDR3 loop reads CATQTSGQETQYF. The CDR3 DNA sequence: TGTGCCACTCAGACTAGCGGCCAAGAGACCCAGTACTTC.

This chain connects TRBV10-3 to TRBJ2-7; D might be TRBD1 (7 bases). The CDR3 is 16 residues long. Trimming took 3 bases from V and 7 from J, leaving 22 bases between them. In germline, CDR1 is ENHRY, CDR2 SYGVKD. The CDR3 sequence: CAISDPSGGRSREQYF. CDR3 DNA: TGTGCCATCAGTGACCCTTCAGGGGGGCGTTCTAGGGAGCAGTACTTC.

With respect to this clone: The identical CDR3 is also encoded by other nucleotide sequences in the sample. V and J are TRBV28 and TRBJ2-7; 13 nucleotides line up with TRBD2. The trim removed 6 bases at V and 2 bases at J, leaving 4 bases unmatched. There are 15 residues in the CDR3. Germline assignment: CDR1 MDHEN and CDR2 SYDVKM. The CDR3 loop reads CASSLGTSGTYEQYF. The CDR3 DNA follows: TGTGCCAGCAGCTTAGGGACTAGCGGGACCTACGAGCAGTACTTC.

This rearrangement joins TRBV7-8 to TRBJ2-7; D uncertain. The CDR3 is made up of 14 amino acids. Trimming shortened V by 1 base and J by 2 bases, and 9 bases separated the two germline ends. The germline gives CDR1 SGHVS, CDR2 FQNEAQ. CDR3 in DNA: TGTGCCAGCAGCTTAGTAGGGTCTACCTACGAGCAGTACTTC. Its protein product is CASSLVGSTYEQYF.

The rearrangement joins TRBV19 to TRBJ2-1; 7 nucleotides agree with TRBD2. This CDR3 has 15 amino acids. The germline CDR1 and CDR2 sequences are LNHDA and SQIVND (reference sequence). V shed 1 base, J shed 7 bases, and the junction held 7 bases outside the gene matches. The CDR3 sequence is CASSIVGGRVNEQFF. CDR3 nucleotide sequence: TGTGCCAGTAGTATAGTTGGCGGGAGAGTGAATGAGCAGTTCTTC.

The chain is built from TRBV27 and TRBJ1-2; TRBD1 might be the D (6 bases). From germline, CDR1 is MNHEY and CDR2 SMNVEV (reference sequence). This CDR3 is built from 13 residues. Trimming shortened V by 5 bases and J by 4 bases, and 11 bases separated the two germline ends. The CDR3 DNA is TGTGCCAGCAGTGACACAGGGAGCTATGGCTACACCTTC. Translation gives CASSDTGSYGYTF.

This clone appeared once. This sequence joins TRBV6-5 and TRBJ1-2, with D perhaps TRBD1 (6 bases). The germline CDR1 and CDR2 sequences are MNHEY and SVGAGI. The CDR3 is 15 amino acids. The ends were cut back, 4 bases at V and 3 bases at J, with 15 bases in the middle. The CDR3 DNA sequence: TGTGCCAGCAGTTTCCAGGGGAGGATGCACTATGGCTACACCTTC. Protein product: CASSFQGRMHYGYTF.

This clone was recorded only once. V usage is TRBV5-8 and J usage is TRBJ2-1; 9 positions agree with TRBD1. CDR1 is SGHTS and CDR2 is YDEGEE in the germline V gene. This CDR3 has 14 residues. After removal of 2 bases from V and 8 bases from J, the junction contained 5 bases not matched to a gene. The CDR3 is CASSLQGAVDEQFF. In nucleotides, the CDR3 is TGTGCCAGCAGCTTACAGGGGGCGGTCGATGAGCAGTTCTTC. Using reference TRBV5-8 and TRBJ2-1 for the parts outside the CDR3, the full variable domain is EAGVTQSPTHLIKTRGQQATLRCSPISGHTSVYWYQQALGLGLQFLLWYDEGEERNRGNFPPRFSGRQFPNYSSELNVNALELEDSALYLCASSLQGAVDEQFFGPGTRLTVL.

The gene calls are TRBV14 and TRBJ2-7, with 7 bases aligning to TRBD2. Germline V gene sequence: CDR1 SGHDN, CDR2 FVKESK. J gave up 5 bases and V 1 base, and 23 bases lay outside the gene matches. CDR3 length: 20 residues. The CDR3 loop is CASSQVPSALAQRDSHEQYF. As DNA, the CDR3 is TGTGCCAGCAGCCAAGTCCCCTCCGCGTTAGCCCAGCGGGATTCCCACGAGCAGTACTTC.

The rearrangement uses TRBV7-3 and TRBJ2-5; 8 bases are a match to TRBD1. The V gene end was trimmed by 5 bases and the J gene end by 5 bases; junction bases not matched to a gene: 4. The CDR3 is made up of 13 amino acids. The germline CDR1 and CDR2 sequences are SGHTA and FQGTGA. This CDR3 is CASSQGAGETQYF. CDR3 DNA sequence: TGTGCCAGCAGCCAGGGGGCTGGGGAGACCCAGTACTTC.

The chain employs TRBV7-2 and TRBJ1-2; maybe TRBD1 (5 bases). The CDR3 is 13 residues long. Germline assignment: CDR1 SGHTA and CDR2 FQGNSA. Trimming removed 5 bases at V and 4 bases at J, with 11 bases between. The CDR3 DNA reads as TGTGCCAGCAGCCCGGGGGGTGGCTATGGCTACACCTTC. It yields the protein CASSPGGGYGYTF.

The CDR3 sequence is CASRGFGEAFF. The CDR3 nucleotides read TGTGCCAGTAGGGGGTTTGGTGAAGCTTTCTTT. The chain has TRBV19 and TRBJ1-1, with D unresolved. This CDR3 spans 11 amino acids. Germline lookup yields CDR1 LNHDA and CDR2 SQIVND (reference sequence). Deletions cut 6 bases from V and 7 bases from J, with 9 bases between.

The chain couples TRBV11-2 to TRBJ2-1, with TRBD1 identical over 7 bases. The CDR3 spans 13 residues. V lost 4 bases to trimming and J lost 6 bases; unmatched junction nucleotides: 3. Germline values: CDR1 SGHAT, CDR2 FQNNGV. The CDR3 loop is CASSYTGANEQFF. The CDR3 DNA is TGTGCCAGCAGCTACACAGGGGCCAATGAGCAGTTCTTC.

V usage is TRBV7-9 and J usage is TRBJ2-3; D is uncertain. Germline V lookup: CDR1 SEHNR, CDR2 FQNEAQ (reference sequence). This CDR3 comprises 13 residues. V shed 3 bases and J shed 7 bases, with 11 bases lying between them. CDR3 sequence (DNA): TGTGCCAGCAGCTTTGTTAATGGGAATACGCAGTATTTT. Protein product: CASSFVNGNTQYF.

The rearrangement links TRBV7-2 to TRBJ2-1, with D unclear. CDR3 length: 14 residues. Trimming left V 4 bases short and J 0 bases short, with 7 bases between. Germline V CDR1 and CDR2: SGHTA, FQGNSA. Written as DNA, the CDR3 is TGTGCCAGCAGCTCCCCTGTCTCCTACAATGAGCAGTTCTTC. Translating it yields CASSSPVSYNEQFF.

The gene calls are TRBV11-2 and TRBJ2-5, with D tentatively TRBD2 (7 bases). CDR1 SGHAT and CDR2 FQNNGV come from the germline V gene. Deletions cut 5 bases from V and 2 bases from J, with 18 bases between. This CDR3 is built from 16 residues. DNA for the CDR3: TGTGCCAGCAGCCTGGGGGCTAGCGGATCGCAAGAGACCCAGTACTTC. Translation gives CASSLGASGSQETQYF.

Written as DNA, the CDR3 is TGTGCCAGCGCCGGGACAGGGACCTACGAGCAGTACTTC. Translated, it gives CASAGTGTYEQYF. The genes are TRBV18 and TRBJ2-7; 9 bases agree with TRBD1. J lost 2 bases, V lost 8 bases, and 4 bases had no gene match. The CDR3 runs to 13 residues. Germline CDR1 is KGHSH and CDR2 is LQKENI.

About this clone: Other DNA sequences in this sample translate to the same CDR3. This chain connects TRBV5-4 to TRBJ2-3; D remains ambiguous. Trimming removed 0 bases from V and 1 base from J, with 3 bases in between. The germline gives CDR1 SGHNT, CDR2 YYREEE (reference sequence). This CDR3 is built from 13 residues. CDR3 bases: TGTGCCAGCAGCTTGGCTGGCACAGATACGCAGTATTTT. Translating gives CASSLAGTDTQYF.

J is TRBJ2-7 and V is TRBV5-1, with a tentative D call TRBD2 (5 bases). Trimming left V 4 bases short and J 1 base short, with 15 bases between. The CDR3 has 15 residues. In germline, CDR1 is SGHRS, CDR2 YFSETQ. CDR3 sequence (DNA): TGCGCCAGCAGCCACCTACTAGTGGGTTCCTACGAGCAGTACTTC. Translated, it gives CASSHLLVGSYEQYF.

This chain links TRBV11-2 with TRBJ1-3; D gene unclear. Trimming removed 0 bases at V and 4 bases at J, with 10 bases between. The CDR3 extends over 15 amino acids. The germline V gene encodes CDR1 SGHAT and CDR2 FQNNGV. This CDR3 is CASSLEFGSGNTIYF. The CDR3 bases are TGTGCCAGCAGCTTAGAGTTTGGTTCAGGAAACACCATATATTTT.

This chain uses TRBV5-1 with TRBJ2-3, with D hard to call. Germline V gene sequence: CDR1 SGHRS, CDR2 YFSETQ. Trimming cost V 4 bases and J 1 base, with 13 bases left between them. The CDR3 has 15 amino acids. The CDR3 DNA reads as TGCGCCAGCAGCGTCCACAGCCGGGGCACAGATACGCAGTATTTT. Protein sequence: CASSVHSRGTDTQYF. The full variable domain, with the rest looked up from reference TRBV5-1 and TRBJ2-3, is KAGVTQTPRYLIKTRGQQVTLSCSPISGHRSVSWYQQTPGQGLQFLFEYFSETQRNKGNFPGRFSGRQFSNSRSEMNVSTLELGDSALYLCASSVHSRGTDTQYFGPGTRLTVL.

This sequence joins TRBV30 and TRBJ1-5, with 8 bases that match TRBD1. Germline CDR1 GTSNPN, CDR2 SVGIG (reference sequence). With 2 bases clipped from V and 13 bases from J, the junction kept 16 bases outside the gene matches. The CDR3 sequence is 15 residues long. Here the CDR3 DNA reads TGTGCCTGGAGTCCAATTGGACAGGGACCCCTGGGTCAGCATTTT. Translation gives CAWSPIGQGPLGQHF. The variable domain in full, completed from reference TRBV30 and TRBJ1-5, reads SQTIHQWPATLVQPVGSPLSLECTVEGTSNPNLYWYRQAAGRGLQLLFYSVGIGQISSEVPQNLSASRPQDRQFILSSKKLLLSDSGFYLCAWSPIGQGPLGQHFGDGTRLSIL.

J is TRBJ2-3 and V is TRBV29-1; perhaps TRBD2 as D (5 bases). V was clipped by 4 bases and J by 6 bases, with 14 bases between them. The germline V gene has CDR1 SQVTM and CDR2 ANQGSEA. This CDR3 comprises 13 residues. CDR3 nucleotides: TGCAGCGTTGCAGCGGAGTTCTATGATACGCAGTATTTT. This encodes CSVAAEFYDTQYF.